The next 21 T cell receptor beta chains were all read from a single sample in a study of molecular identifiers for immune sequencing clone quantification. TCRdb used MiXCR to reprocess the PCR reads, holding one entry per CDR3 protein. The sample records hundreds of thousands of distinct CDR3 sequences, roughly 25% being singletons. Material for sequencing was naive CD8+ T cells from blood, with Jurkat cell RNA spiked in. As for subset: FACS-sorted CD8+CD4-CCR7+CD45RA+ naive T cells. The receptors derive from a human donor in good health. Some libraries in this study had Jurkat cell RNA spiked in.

CDR3 nucleotide sequence: TGTGCCAGCAGCGGCCCCGGGGGGTCGAAGGACACTGAAGCTTTCTTT. Its protein is CASSGPGGSKDTEAFF. The V call is TRBV6-6, the J call TRBJ1-1; possible D gene TRBD1, 5 bases. Germline V gene sequence: CDR1 MNHNY, CDR2 SVGAGI (reference sequence). Trimming removed 6 bases from V and 3 bases from J, with 20 bases in between. The CDR3 length is 16 residues.

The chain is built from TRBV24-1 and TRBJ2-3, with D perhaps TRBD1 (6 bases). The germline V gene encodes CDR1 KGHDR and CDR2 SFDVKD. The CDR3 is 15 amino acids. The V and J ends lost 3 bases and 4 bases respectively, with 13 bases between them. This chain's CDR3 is CATSDSEGVADTQYF. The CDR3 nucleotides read TGTGCCACCAGTGATAGCGAGGGGGTTGCAGATACGCAGTATTTT.

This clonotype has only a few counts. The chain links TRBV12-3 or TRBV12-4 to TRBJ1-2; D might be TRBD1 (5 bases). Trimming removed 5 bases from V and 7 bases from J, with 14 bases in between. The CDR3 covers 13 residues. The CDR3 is CASSTGTLSGYTF. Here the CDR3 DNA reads TGTGCCAGCAGTACCGGGACCCTCAGTGGCTACACCTTC.

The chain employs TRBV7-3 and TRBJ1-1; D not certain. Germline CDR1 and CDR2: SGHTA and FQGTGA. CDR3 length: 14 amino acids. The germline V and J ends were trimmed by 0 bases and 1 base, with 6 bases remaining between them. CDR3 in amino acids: CASSLTEGNTEAFF. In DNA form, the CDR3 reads TGTGCCAGCAGCTTAACGGAGGGGAACACTGAAGCTTTCTTT.

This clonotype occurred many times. Written as DNA, the CDR3 is TGTGCCAGCAGTTACTCATCCTTGCGGCAGGGGAGGACCGGGGAGCTGTTTTTT. Translating it yields CASSYSSLRQGRTGELFF. The genes are TRBV6-5 and TRBJ2-2; D possibly matches TRBD1 or TRBD2 (6 bases each). The V end was cut by 0 bases, the J end by 5 bases, with 19 bases between. In germline, CDR1 is MNHEY, CDR2 SVGAGI. The CDR3 sequence is 18 residues long.

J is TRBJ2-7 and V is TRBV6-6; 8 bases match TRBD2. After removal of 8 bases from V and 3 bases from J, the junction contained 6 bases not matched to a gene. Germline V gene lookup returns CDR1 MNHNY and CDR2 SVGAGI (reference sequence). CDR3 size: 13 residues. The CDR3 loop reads CASGGGPLYEQYF. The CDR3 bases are TGTGCCAGCGGCGGGGGGCCCCTCTACGAGCAGTACTTC.

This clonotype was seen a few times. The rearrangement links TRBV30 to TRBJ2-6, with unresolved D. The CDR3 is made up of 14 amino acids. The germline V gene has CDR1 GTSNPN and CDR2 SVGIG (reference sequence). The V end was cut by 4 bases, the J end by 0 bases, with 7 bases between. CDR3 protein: CAWTGDSGANVLTF. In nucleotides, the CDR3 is TGTGCCTGGACAGGAGACTCTGGGGCCAACGTCCTGACTTTC.

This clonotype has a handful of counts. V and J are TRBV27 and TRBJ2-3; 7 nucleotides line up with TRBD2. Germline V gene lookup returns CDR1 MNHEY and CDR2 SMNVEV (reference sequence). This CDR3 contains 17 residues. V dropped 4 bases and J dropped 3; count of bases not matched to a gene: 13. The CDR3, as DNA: TGTGCCAGCAGTTCCCTCTCCGTGAAGGGAGGGACAGATACGCAGTATTTT. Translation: CASSSLSVKGGTDTQYF.

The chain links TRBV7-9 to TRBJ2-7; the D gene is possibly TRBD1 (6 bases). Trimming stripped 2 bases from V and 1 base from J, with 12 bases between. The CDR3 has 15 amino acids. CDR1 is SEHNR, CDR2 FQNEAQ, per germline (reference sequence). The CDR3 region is CASSLNHGQSYEQYF. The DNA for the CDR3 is TGTGCCAGCAGCTTAAACCATGGACAGTCCTACGAGCAGTACTTC.

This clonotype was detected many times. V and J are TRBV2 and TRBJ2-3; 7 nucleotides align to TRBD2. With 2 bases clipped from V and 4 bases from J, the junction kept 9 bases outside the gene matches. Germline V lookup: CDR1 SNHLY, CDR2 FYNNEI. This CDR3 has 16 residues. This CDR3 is CASSERLAALSDTQYF. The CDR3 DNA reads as TGTGCCAGCAGTGAAAGGCTAGCGGCTTTGTCAGATACGCAGTATTTT.

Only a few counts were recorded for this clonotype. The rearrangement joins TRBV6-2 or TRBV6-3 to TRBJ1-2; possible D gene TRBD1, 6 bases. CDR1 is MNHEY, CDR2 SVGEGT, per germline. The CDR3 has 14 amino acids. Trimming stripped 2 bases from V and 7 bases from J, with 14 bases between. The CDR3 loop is CASSYPPDSTGYTF. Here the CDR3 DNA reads TGTGCCAGCAGTTACCCTCCGGACAGTACTGGCTACACCTTC.

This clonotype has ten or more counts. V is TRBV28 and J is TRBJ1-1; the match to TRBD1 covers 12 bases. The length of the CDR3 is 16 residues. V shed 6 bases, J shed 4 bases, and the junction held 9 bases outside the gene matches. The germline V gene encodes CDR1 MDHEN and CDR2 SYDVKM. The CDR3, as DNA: TGTGCCAGCAGCCCATACGGGACAGGGGGCCGCACTGAAGCTTTCTTT. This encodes CASSPYGTGGRTEAFF.

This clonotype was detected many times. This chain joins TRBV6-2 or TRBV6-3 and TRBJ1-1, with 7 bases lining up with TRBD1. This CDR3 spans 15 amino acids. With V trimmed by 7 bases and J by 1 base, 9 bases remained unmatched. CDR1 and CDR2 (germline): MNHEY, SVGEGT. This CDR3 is CASTPRQGPNTEAFF. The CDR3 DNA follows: TGTGCCAGCACCCCGCGACAGGGCCCGAACACTGAAGCTTTCTTT.

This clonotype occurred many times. This CDR3 is CASRIGAGELFF. CDR3 in DNA: TGTGCCAGCAGAATTGGTGCCGGGGAGCTGTTTTTT. V is TRBV6-2 or TRBV6-3 and J is TRBJ2-2; D is uncertain. The CDR3 extends over 12 amino acids. Germline V gene data show CDR1 as MNHEY and CDR2 as SVGEGT. The V and J ends lost 6 bases and 6 bases respectively, with 8 bases between them.

Written as DNA, the CDR3 is TGTGCCAGTAGGAGGACAATTTCCACTGAGCAGTACTTC. This codes for CASRRTISTEQYF. The V gene is TRBV19, the J gene TRBJ2-7, with D maybe TRBD1 (5 bases). CDR3 length: 13 amino acids. V gave up 6 bases and J gave up 7 bases, with 16 bases separating them. Per germline, CDR1 LNHDA and CDR2 SQIVND (reference sequence).

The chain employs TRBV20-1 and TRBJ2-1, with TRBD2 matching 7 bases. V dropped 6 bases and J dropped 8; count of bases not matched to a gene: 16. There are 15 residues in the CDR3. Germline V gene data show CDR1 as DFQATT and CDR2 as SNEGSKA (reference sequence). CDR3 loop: CSAVSGGGVSYEQFF. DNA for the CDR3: TGCAGTGCCGTTTCTGGGGGAGGGGTTAGCTATGAGCAGTTCTTC.

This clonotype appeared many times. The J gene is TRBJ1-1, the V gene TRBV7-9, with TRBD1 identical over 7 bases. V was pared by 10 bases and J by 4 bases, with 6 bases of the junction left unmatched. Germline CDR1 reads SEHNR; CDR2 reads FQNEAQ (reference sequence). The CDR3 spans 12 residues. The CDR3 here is CATLSGGTEAFF. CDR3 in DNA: TGTGCCACCTTGTCAGGGGGCACTGAAGCTTTCTTT.

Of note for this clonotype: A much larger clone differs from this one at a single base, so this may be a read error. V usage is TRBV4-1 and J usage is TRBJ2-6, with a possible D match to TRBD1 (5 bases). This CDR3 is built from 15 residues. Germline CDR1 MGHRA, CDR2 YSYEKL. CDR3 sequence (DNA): TGCGCCAGCAGAACCGAATTCTCTGGGGCCAGCGTCCTGACTTTC. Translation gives CASRTEFSGASVLTF.

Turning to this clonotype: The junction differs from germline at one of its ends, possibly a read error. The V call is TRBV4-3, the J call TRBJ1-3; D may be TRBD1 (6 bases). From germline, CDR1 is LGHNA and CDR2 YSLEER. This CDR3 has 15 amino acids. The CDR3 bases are TGCGCCAGCAGCCAGGGAGGGACAACTGGAAACACCAGATATTTT. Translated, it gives CASSQGGTTGNTRYF.

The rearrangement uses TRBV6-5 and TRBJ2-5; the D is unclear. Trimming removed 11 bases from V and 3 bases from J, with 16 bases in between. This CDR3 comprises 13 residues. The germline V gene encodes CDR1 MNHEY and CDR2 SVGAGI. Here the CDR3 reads CARRRLEEETQYF. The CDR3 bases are TGTGCCCGCCGACGCCTTGAGGAAGAGACCCAGTACTTC.

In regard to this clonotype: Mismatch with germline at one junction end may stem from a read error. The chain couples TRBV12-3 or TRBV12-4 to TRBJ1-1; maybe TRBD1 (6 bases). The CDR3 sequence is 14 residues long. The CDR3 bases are TGTGCCAGCAGTTTTTACAGGGAAAACACTGCAGCTTTCTTT. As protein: CASSFYRENTAAFF.